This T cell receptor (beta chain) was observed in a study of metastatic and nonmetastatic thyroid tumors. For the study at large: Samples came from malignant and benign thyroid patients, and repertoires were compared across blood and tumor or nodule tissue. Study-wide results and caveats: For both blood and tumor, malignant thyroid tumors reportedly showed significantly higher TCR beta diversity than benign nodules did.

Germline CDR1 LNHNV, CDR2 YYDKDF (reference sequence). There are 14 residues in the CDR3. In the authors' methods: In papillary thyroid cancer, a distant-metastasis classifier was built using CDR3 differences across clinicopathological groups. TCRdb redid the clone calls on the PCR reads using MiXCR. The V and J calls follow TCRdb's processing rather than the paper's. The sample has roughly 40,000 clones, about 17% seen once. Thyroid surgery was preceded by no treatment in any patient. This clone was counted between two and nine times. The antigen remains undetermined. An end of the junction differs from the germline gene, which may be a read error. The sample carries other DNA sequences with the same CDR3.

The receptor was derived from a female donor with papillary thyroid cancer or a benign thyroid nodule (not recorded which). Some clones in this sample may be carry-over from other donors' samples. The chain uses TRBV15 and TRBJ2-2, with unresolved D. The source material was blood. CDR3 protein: CATSRDTGTGELFF. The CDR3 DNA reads TGTGCCACCAGCAGAGATACGGGTACCGGTGAGCTTTTTTTT. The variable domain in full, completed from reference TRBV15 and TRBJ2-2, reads DAMVIQNPRYQVTQFGKPVTLSCSQTLNHNVMYWYQQKSSQAPKLLFHYYDKDFNNEADTPDNFQSRRPNTSFCFLDIRSPGLGDTAMYLCATSRDTGTGELFFGEGSRLTVL.